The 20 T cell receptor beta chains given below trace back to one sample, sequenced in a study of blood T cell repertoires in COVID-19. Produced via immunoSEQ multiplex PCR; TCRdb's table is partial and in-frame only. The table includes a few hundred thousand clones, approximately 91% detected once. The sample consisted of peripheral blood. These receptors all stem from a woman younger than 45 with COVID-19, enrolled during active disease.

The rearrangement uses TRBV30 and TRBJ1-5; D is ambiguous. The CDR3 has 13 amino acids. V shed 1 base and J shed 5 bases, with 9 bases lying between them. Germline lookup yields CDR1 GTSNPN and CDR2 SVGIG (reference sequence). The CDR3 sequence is CAWSGAWDQPQHF. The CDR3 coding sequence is TGTGCCTGGAGTGGGGCCTGGGATCAGCCCCAGCATTTT. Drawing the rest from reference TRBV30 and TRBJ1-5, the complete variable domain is SQTIHQWPATLVQPVGSPLSLECTVEGTSNPNLYWYRQAAGRGLQLLFYSVGIGQISSEVPQNLSASRPQDRQFILSSKKLLLSDSGFYLCAWSGAWDQPQHFGDGTRLSIL.

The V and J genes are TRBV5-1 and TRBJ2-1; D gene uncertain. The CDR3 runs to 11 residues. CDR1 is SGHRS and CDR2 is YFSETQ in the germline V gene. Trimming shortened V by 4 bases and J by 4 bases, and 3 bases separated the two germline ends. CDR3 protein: CASSLYNEQFF. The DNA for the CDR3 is TGCGCCAGCAGCCTTTACAATGAGCAGTTCTTC.

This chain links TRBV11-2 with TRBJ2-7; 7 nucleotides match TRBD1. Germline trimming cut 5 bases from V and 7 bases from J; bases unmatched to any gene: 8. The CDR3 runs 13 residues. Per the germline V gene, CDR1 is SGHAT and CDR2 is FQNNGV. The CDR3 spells CASSRDRAGEQYF. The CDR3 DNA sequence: TGTGCCAGCAGCCGAGACAGGGCCGGGGAGCAGTACTTC.

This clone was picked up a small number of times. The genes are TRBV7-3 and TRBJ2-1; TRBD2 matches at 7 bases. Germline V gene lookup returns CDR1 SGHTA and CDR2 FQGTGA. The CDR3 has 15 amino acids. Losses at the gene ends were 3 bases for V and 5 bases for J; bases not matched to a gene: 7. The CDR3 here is CASSLRGRDDNEQFF. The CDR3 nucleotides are TGTGCCAGCAGCTTGCGCGGGAGAGACGACAATGAGCAGTTCTTC.

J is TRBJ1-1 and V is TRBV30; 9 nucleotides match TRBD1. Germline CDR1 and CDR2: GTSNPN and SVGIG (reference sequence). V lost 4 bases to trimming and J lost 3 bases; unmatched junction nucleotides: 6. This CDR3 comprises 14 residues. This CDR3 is CAWTPGQGYTEAFF. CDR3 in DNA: TGTGCCTGGACCCCGGGACAGGGCTACACTGAAGCTTTCTTT.

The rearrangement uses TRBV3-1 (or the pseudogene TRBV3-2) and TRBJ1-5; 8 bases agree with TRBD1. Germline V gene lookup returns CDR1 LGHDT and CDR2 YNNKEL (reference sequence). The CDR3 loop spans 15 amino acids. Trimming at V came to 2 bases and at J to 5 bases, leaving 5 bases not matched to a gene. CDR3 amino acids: CASSQRQGYHQPQHF. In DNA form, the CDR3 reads TGTGCCAGCAGCCAACGACAGGGGTATCATCAGCCCCAGCATTTT.

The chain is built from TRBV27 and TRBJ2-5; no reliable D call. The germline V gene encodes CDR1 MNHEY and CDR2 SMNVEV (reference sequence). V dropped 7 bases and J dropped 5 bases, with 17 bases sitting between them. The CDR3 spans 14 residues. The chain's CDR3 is CASKDPWPHETQYF. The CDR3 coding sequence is TGTGCCAGCAAAGATCCCTGGCCCCACGAGACCCAGTACTTC.

CDR3 residues: CASSLLTGNSGNTIYF. The CDR3 coding sequence is TGCGCCAGCAGCTTACTTACAGGGAACTCTGGAAACACCATATATTTT. This chain joins TRBV5-1 and TRBJ1-3; a weak D match, TRBD1 (6 bases). Germline values: CDR1 SGHRS, CDR2 YFSETQ. The V gene lost 2 bases and the J gene lost 0 bases, with 12 bases spanning the gap. The CDR3 runs to 16 residues.

The CDR3 spells CASSWGTRGYIQYF. DNA for the CDR3: TGTGCCAGCAGCTGGGGGACGAGGGGGTACATTCAGTACTTC. This chain joins TRBV27 and TRBJ2-4, with D possibly TRBD1 on 6 matching bases. Trimming shortened V by 6 bases and J by 8 bases, and 17 bases separated the two germline ends. Germline V gene lookup returns CDR1 MNHEY and CDR2 SMNVEV (reference sequence). The CDR3 contains 14 residues.

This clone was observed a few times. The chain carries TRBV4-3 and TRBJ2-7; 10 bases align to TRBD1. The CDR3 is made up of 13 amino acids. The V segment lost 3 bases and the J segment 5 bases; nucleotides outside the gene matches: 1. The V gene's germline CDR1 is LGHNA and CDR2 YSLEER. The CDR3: CASSHGQGDEQYF. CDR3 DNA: TGCGCCAGCAGCCACGGACAGGGGGACGAGCAGTACTTC.

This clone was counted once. CDR3 region: CASSYAGTGHNEQFF. The CDR3 DNA reads TGTGCCAGCAGTTACGCCGGGACAGGGCACAATGAGCAGTTCTTC. This chain uses TRBV6-5 with TRBJ2-1, with 9 bases lining up with TRBD1. The germline gives CDR1 MNHEY, CDR2 SVGAGI. The CDR3 contains 15 residues. V was clipped by 2 bases and J by 5 bases; unmatched bases: 4.

CDR3 DNA sequence: TGTGCCAGCAGTAGGGCAGGGGCGAACACTGAAGCTTTCTTT. This codes for CASSRAGANTEAFF. V and J are TRBV25-1 and TRBJ1-1; the D gene is possibly TRBD1 (6 bases). The germline gives CDR1 MGHDK, CDR2 SYGVNS. This CDR3 has 14 amino acids. The germline V and J ends were trimmed by 5 bases and 1 base, with 11 bases remaining between them.

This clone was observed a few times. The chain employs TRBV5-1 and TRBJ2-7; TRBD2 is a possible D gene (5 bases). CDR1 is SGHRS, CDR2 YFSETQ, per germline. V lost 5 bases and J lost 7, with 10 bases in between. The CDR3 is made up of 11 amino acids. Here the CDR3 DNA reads TGCGCCAGCAGTATTAGGAGGGAGCAGTACTTC. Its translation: CASSIRREQYF. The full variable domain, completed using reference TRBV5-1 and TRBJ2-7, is KAGVTQTPRYLIKTRGQQVTLSCSPISGHRSVSWYQQTPGQGLQFLFEYFSETQRNKGNFPGRFSGRQFSNSRSEMNVSTLELGDSALYLCASSIRREQYFGPGTRLTVT.

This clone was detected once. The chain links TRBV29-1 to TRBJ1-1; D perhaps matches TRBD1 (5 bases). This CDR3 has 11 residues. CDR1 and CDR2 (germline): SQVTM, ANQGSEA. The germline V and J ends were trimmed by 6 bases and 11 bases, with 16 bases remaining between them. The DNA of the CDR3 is TGCAGCGTCCTATCAGGGTATGGGGCTTTCTTT. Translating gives CSVLSGYGAFF.

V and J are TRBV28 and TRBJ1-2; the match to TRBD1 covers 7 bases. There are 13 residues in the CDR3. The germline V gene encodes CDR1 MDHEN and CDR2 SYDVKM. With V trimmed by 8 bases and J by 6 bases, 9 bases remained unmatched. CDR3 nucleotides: TGTGCCAGCGTTAGACAGGGCGTGGATGGCTACACCTTC. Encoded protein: CASVRQGVDGYTF.

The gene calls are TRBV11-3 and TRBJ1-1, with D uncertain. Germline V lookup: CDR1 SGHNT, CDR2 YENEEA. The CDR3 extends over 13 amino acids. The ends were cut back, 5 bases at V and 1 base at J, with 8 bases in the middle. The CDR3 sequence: CASSQTKNTEAFF. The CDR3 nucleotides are TGTGCCAGCAGCCAAACAAAGAACACTGAAGCTTTCTTT.

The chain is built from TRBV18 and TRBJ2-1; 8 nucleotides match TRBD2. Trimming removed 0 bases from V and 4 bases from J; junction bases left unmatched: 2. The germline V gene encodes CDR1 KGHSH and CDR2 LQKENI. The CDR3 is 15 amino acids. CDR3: CASSPPGLGYNEQFF. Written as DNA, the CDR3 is TGTGCCAGCTCACCACCGGGACTAGGGTACAATGAGCAGTTCTTC.

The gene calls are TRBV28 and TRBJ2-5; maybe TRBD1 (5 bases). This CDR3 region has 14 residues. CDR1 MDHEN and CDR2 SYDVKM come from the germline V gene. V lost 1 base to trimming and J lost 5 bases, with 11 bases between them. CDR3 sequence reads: CASSLSREWETQYF. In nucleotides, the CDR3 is TGTGCCAGCAGTTTATCCAGGGAATGGGAGACCCAGTACTTC.

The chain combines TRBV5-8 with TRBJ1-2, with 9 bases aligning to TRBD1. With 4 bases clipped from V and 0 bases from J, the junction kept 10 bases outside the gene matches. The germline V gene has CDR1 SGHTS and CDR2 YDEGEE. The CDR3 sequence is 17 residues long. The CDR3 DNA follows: TGTGCCAGCAGCCCCTCGGGACAGGGAGCCACTAACTATGGCTACACCTTC. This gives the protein CASSPSGQGATNYGYTF.

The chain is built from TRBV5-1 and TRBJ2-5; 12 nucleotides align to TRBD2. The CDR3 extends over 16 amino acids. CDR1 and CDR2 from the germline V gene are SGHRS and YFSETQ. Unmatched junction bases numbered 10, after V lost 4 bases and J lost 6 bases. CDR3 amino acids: CASSGLPTSGRKTQYF. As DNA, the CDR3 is TGCGCCAGCAGCGGTCTTCCGACTAGCGGGAGAAAGACCCAGTACTTC.